This T cell receptor (beta chain) is drawn from a study of response to subunit inactivated influenza vaccine. The CDR3 totals 17 residues. V lost 0 bases, J lost 2 bases, and 11 bases stayed unmatched. CDR1 and CDR2 from the germline V gene are DFQATT and SNEGSKA (reference sequence). This clonotype was detected only a few times. The antigen remains undetermined. TCRdb reanalysed the RT-PCR reads using MiXCR and keeps one entry per CDR3 protein. The sample shows about half a million distinct CDR3 sequences, less than 8% of them seen only once. Study results and limitations: The authors offered the suggestion that each seasonal influenza vaccination recruits few new T cells.

The specimen was PBMCs from blood, collected 23 to 25 months after vaccination. This TCR was sampled from a man between 50 and 70 years old who received an inactivated influenza vaccine. The gene calls are TRBV20-1 and TRBJ2-3; 7 nucleotides align to TRBD2. DNA for the CDR3: TGCAGTGCTAGAGATCTCTCCCAGCGGGGAGCCACAGATACGCAGTATTTT. Amino acids: CSARDLSQRGATDTQYF.